Below, 22 T cell receptor beta chains from the same sample are listed, as sequenced in a study of PD-1 blockade in classical Hodgkin lymphoma. TCRdb's copy holds only in-frame clones and misses some; the assay was immunoSEQ multiplex PCR. The repertoire includes 20,000 to 25,000 clones, approximately 81% of them detected once, and around 20% sits in the top ten. Brentuximab vedotin exposure varied, and every patient relapsed after autologous stem cell transplantation. The sample consisted of peripheral blood mononuclear cells (PBMCs), taken before the second cycle of nivolumab. The receptors here all came from a human donor with classical Hodgkin lymphoma.

By frequency in the sample, this clone is medium-sized. This chain joins TRBV7-5 and TRBJ2-1. TRBV7-5 is a known pseudogene. CDR3 size: 13 residues. The CDR3 coding sequence is TGTGCCAGAAGCTTAAGTAGGCGAGCTGAGCAGTTCTTC. This translates into CARSLSRRAEQFF.

This clone has more than one count but fewer than ten. This rearrangement joins TRBV5-6 to TRBJ1-2; D call uncertain. The germline gives CDR1 SGHDT, CDR2 YYEEEE. The germline V and J ends were trimmed by 2 bases and 7 bases, with 9 bases remaining between them. The CDR3 runs 12 residues. The CDR3 DNA follows: TGTGCCAGCAGCTTAGCCGCCGTTGGCTACACCTTC. It translates to CASSLAAVGYTF.

Turning to this clone: At one end the junction does not follow the germline gene, possibly because of a read error. This chain links TRBV29-1 with TRBJ1-1, with D unclear. The length of the CDR3 is 13 residues. Germline CDR1 and CDR2: SQVTM and ANQGSEA. CDR3 sequence: CSVEAGVNTEAFF. The CDR3 DNA sequence: TGCAGCGTAGAAGCCGGGGTAAACACTGAAGCTTTCTTT.

This chain links TRBV5-1 with TRBJ2-5, with 8 bases identical to TRBD1. V lost 4 bases, J lost 6 bases, and 8 bases stayed unmatched. The CDR3 loop spans 14 amino acids. CDR1 is SGHRS, CDR2 YFSETQ, per germline. CDR3 sequence reads: CASSHGQGGQTQYF. The DNA for the CDR3 is TGCGCCAGCAGCCACGGACAGGGAGGCCAGACCCAGTACTTC.

This chain joins TRBV2 and TRBJ1-4; possible D gene TRBD1, 5 bases. Germline V lookup: CDR1 SNHLY, CDR2 FYNNEI. The CDR3 covers 14 residues. Trimming pared 11 bases from V and 8 bases from J, leaving 21 bases between. The CDR3 DNA reads as TGTGCCCTCGACTACACGGGTCGGGGGGAAAAACTGTTTTTT. Translated: CALDYTGRGEKLFF.

The rearrangement joins TRBV7-9 to TRBJ2-1; 7 bases align to TRBD2. Germline V gene sequence: CDR1 SEHNR, CDR2 FQNEAQ (reference sequence). The CDR3 extends over 18 amino acids. V lost 1 base, J lost 8 bases, and 17 bases stayed unmatched. Here the CDR3 DNA reads TGTGCCAGCAGCTTAGGAGGGTTATCTGGGAGCGCGGGGGATGAGCAGTTCTTC. It is translated as CASSLGGLSGSAGDEQFF.

This clone turned up a few times. This chain uses TRBV19 with TRBJ1-1; TRBD1 agrees at 9 bases. In germline, CDR1 is LNHDA, CDR2 SQIVND (reference sequence). Trimming at V came to 6 bases and at J to 6 bases, leaving 5 bases not matched to a gene. The CDR3 runs 13 residues. CDR3 in amino acids: CASSPRQGAEAFF. The CDR3 coding sequence is TGTGCCAGTAGCCCCAGACAGGGGGCTGAAGCTTTCTTT.

The gene calls are TRBV28 and TRBJ1-3; tentatively, D is TRBD1 (6 bases). The V and J ends lost 6 bases and 3 bases respectively, with 12 bases between them. This CDR3 is 14 amino acids long. CDR1 is MDHEN, CDR2 SYDVKM, per germline. CDR3 amino acids: CASSEGVIGNTIYF. For the CDR3, the DNA is TGTGCCAGCAGCGAGGGGGTTATTGGAAACACCATATATTTT.

This clone was picked up a small number of times. This chain links TRBV28 with TRBJ2-3; either TRBD1 or TRBD2 may fit D (5 bases each). The CDR3 has 13 amino acids. Trimming pared 6 bases from V and 6 bases from J, leaving 13 bases between. In germline, CDR1 is MDHEN, CDR2 SYDVKM. The CDR3 loop is CASSWDQEDTQYF. The CDR3 DNA is TGTGCCAGCAGCTGGGACCAAGAGGATACGCAGTATTTT.

This clone was detected only once. The chain recombines TRBV19 with TRBJ2-6; D is unresolved. Germline lookup yields CDR1 LNHDA and CDR2 SQIVND (reference sequence). The length of the CDR3 is 14 residues. V dropped 8 bases and J dropped 0 bases, with 8 bases sitting between them. The CDR3 region is CASRLGSGANVLTF. DNA of the CDR3: TGTGCCAGTCGTCTGGGCTCTGGGGCCAACGTCCTGACTTTC.

The V call is TRBV7-8, the J call TRBJ2-7; 14 bases are shared with TRBD2. The CDR3 contains 15 residues. Germline loops: CDR1 SGHVS, CDR2 FQNEAQ. V lost 5 bases to trimming and J lost 7 bases; unmatched junction nucleotides: 7. The CDR3: CASSPGGLAGEEQYF. The CDR3 nucleotides are TGTGCCAGCAGCCCCGGGGGACTAGCGGGAGAAGAGCAGTACTTC.

A few counts support this clone. The CDR3 DNA follows: TGTGCCAGCAGCCAAGGGGCCGTGGGGCAAGATACGCAGTATTTT. Protein product: CASSQGAVGQDTQYF. The V and J genes are TRBV4-2 and TRBJ2-3; D possibly corresponds to TRBD1 (5 bases). V was trimmed by 1 base and J by 5 bases, leaving 13 bases between them. In germline, CDR1 is LGHNA, CDR2 YNFKEQ. The CDR3 sequence is 15 residues long.

The chain recombines TRBV11-2 with TRBJ2-2, with D unresolved. Germline V gene sequence: CDR1 SGHAT, CDR2 FQNNGV. The CDR3 spans 15 residues. V lost 5 bases, J lost 0 bases, and 10 bases lay in between. CDR3 protein: CASSPRIANTGELFF. Here the CDR3 DNA reads TGTGCCAGCAGCCCACGCATAGCGAACACCGGGGAGCTGTTTTTT.

CDR3 loop: CASSDREFWGETQYF. The CDR3 DNA is TGCGCCAGCTCGGACAGGGAATTCTGGGGAGAGACCCAGTACTTC. V gene TRBV10-1 combines with J gene TRBJ2-5; 8 bases map to TRBD1. Trimming took 8 bases from V and 4 from J; bases not matched to a gene: 12. Germline V CDR1 and CDR2: WNHNN, SYGVQD (reference sequence). This CDR3 has 15 amino acids.

J is TRBJ2-5 and V is TRBV5-1; D remains ambiguous. Trimming shortened V by 0 bases and J by 5 bases, and 11 bases separated the two germline ends. This CDR3 is 14 amino acids long. The germline CDR1 and CDR2 sequences are SGHRS and YFSETQ. The CDR3 sequence is CASSLGASSETQYF. The CDR3 nucleotides read TGCGCCAGCAGCTTGGGGGCCAGTTCGGAGACCCAGTACTTC.

This chain links TRBV5-1 with TRBJ1-2; D gene ambiguous. CDR1 and CDR2 from the germline V gene are SGHRS and YFSETQ. Trimming cost V 0 bases and J 0 bases, with 9 bases left between them. CDR3 size: 15 residues. The CDR3 nucleotides are TGCGCCAGCAGCTTGGGGCAGGACTCTAACTATGGCTACACCTTC. Its translation: CASSLGQDSNYGYTF. Filled out from reference TRBV5-1 and TRBJ1-2, the complete variable domain reads KAGVTQTPRYLIKTRGQQVTLSCSPISGHRSVSWYQQTPGQGLQFLFEYFSETQRNKGNFPGRFSGRQFSNSRSEMNVSTLELGDSALYLCASSLGQDSNYGYTFGSGTRLTVV.

This chain joins TRBV27 and TRBJ1-6, with unresolved D. This CDR3 comprises 16 residues. Trimming took 3 bases from V and 7 from J, leaving 16 bases between them. Germline V gene lookup returns CDR1 MNHEY and CDR2 SMNVEV (reference sequence). DNA of the CDR3: TGTGCCAGCAGTTTTGAGAGTCTCTCGTTGAATTCACCCCTCCACTTT. Amino acid sequence: CASSFESLSLNSPLHF.

This chain links TRBV10-2 with TRBJ2-6; 11 positions match TRBD1. Germline CDR1 is WSHSY and CDR2 is SAAADI. The CDR3 has 19 amino acids. The V gene end was trimmed by 10 bases and the J gene end by 4 bases; junction bases not matched to a gene: 18. The CDR3 reads CAIRNRAGTGGAGANVLTF. CDR3 nucleotides: TGCGCCATCCGGAACAGGGCCGGGACAGGGGGTGCCGGGGCCAACGTCCTGACTTTC.

The V gene is TRBV27, the J gene TRBJ2-7; D may be TRBD1 or TRBD2 (5 bases each). V lost 0 bases and J lost 2, with 8 bases in between. The CDR3 runs 14 residues. CDR1 is MNHEY and CDR2 is SMNVEV in the germline V gene (reference sequence). The CDR3 sequence is CASSLSLGAYEQYF. CDR3 DNA sequence: TGTGCCAGCAGTTTATCGTTGGGGGCCTACGAGCAGTACTTC.

This clone was detected only a few times. For the CDR3, the DNA is TGTGCCAGCAGTCGGACGAAAGACGAGCAGTACTTC. This gives the protein CASSRTKDEQYF. This chain uses TRBV9 with TRBJ2-7; D not resolved. Between the trimmed V and J ends, which lost 5 bases and 5 bases, there was a span of 11 bases. The CDR3 runs to 12 residues. The germline gives CDR1 SGDLS, CDR2 YYNGEE.

The rearrangement joins TRBV5-8 to TRBJ2-5, with a weak D call TRBD2 (7 bases). Trimming cost V 3 bases and J 2 bases, with 17 bases left between them. The CDR3 covers 16 residues. CDR1 and CDR2 (germline): SGHTS, YDEGEE. CDR3 in amino acids: CASSSHRGAIQETQYF. As DNA, the CDR3 is TGTGCCAGCAGCTCGCACCGGGGGGCGATACAAGAGACCCAGTACTTC.

This chain uses TRBV2 with TRBJ1-5; D is undetermined. Trimming pared 7 bases from V and 9 bases from J, leaving 16 bases between. The CDR3 loop spans 13 amino acids. CDR1 and CDR2 from the germline V gene are SNHLY and FYNNEI. CDR3 sequence: CASKEGIPSPQHF. For the CDR3, the DNA is TGTGCCAGCAAGGAAGGGATCCCATCGCCCCAGCATTTT.